These 27 T cell receptor beta chains share one sample of origin, sequenced in a study of CXCR3-negative and CXCR3-positive naive CD8 T cells. The antigens of these receptors remain unknown. Findings and limits, study-wide: When CXCR3-positive naive cells were set against CXCR3-negative naive cells, the former had more hydrophobic TRB CDR3s.

Each TRB cDNA library was prepared by 5' RACE (with UMI labels). Each CDR3 protein gets one entry in TCRdb, which reprocessed the 5' RACE reads and gives no DNA. In total, the table holds 150,000 or so distinct CDR3 sequences. Sequences were obtained from naive CXCR3+ CD8+ T cells from blood. As for subset: CD45RO-CCR7+CD27+CD95- naive CD8+ T cells expressing CXCR3 (TNR3+). These TCRs come from a human donor in good health. Some clones in this sample may be carry-over from other donors' samples.

The rearrangement joins TRBV29-1 to TRBJ2-5. CDR1 and CDR2 (germline): SQVTM, ANQGSEA. The length of the CDR3 is 14 residues. The CDR3 sequence is CSVEDREVQETQYF.

V and J are TRBV7-2 and TRBJ2-3; TCRdb lists TRBD2, though no DNA is available to test this call. CDR3 length: 19 amino acids. The germline gives CDR1 SGHTA, CDR2 FQGNSA. CDR3 sequence: CASSQKGFSGGASTDTQYF. The entire variable domain, with the rest obtained from reference TRBV7-2 and TRBJ2-3, is as follows: GAGVSQSPSNKVTEKGKDVELRCDPISGHTALYWYRQSLGQGLEFLIYFQGNSAPDKSGLPSDRFSAERTGGSVSTLTIQRTQQEDSAVYLCASSQKGFSGGASTDTQYFGPGTRLTVL.

The genes are TRBV10-3 and TRBJ2-3. This CDR3 is built from 12 residues. Germline lookup yields CDR1 ENHRY and CDR2 SYGVKD. CDR3 sequence reads: CAISEQSDTQYF.

The rearrangement links TRBV7-3 to TRBJ2-1; TCRdb's assignment of TRBD2 cannot be checked, as there is no DNA. Germline V gene sequence: CDR1 SGHTA, CDR2 FQGTGA. There are 17 residues in the CDR3. The CDR3 is CASSGLAGFSSYNEQFF.

The chain combines TRBV28 with TRBJ2-7; TCRdb outputs TRBD2, but without DNA this stays unchecked. CDR1 MDHEN and CDR2 SYDVKM come from the germline V gene. The CDR3 covers 14 residues. The CDR3 region is CASSSRLAGGGKYF.

The chain is built from TRBV21-1 and TRBJ2-5; TCRdb names TRBD1, which stays unverified in the absence of DNA. TRBV21-1 is listed as a pseudogene. CDR3 length equals 16 residues. The CDR3: CASSKARGTGWETQYF.

This sequence joins TRBV29-1 and TRBJ2-1; checking the TCRdb D call of TRBD2 is not possible without DNA. Germline V gene lookup returns CDR1 SQVTM and CDR2 ANQGSEA. The CDR3 has 14 amino acids. The CDR3 here is CSVVGSGDSNEQFF.

The V gene is TRBV7-9, the J gene TRBJ2-5; absent DNA, TCRdb's TRBD2 call cannot be checked. This CDR3 region has 15 residues. Germline V lookup: CDR1 SEHNR, CDR2 FQNEAQ (reference sequence). This CDR3 is CASSLTRVGQETQYF.

V gene TRBV20-1 combines with J gene TRBJ1-2; TCRdb calls TRBD1, which cannot be checked without DNA. The CDR3 covers 12 residues. Germline V gives CDR1 DFQATT, CDR2 SNEGSKA (reference sequence). The CDR3 sequence: CSALDRDYGYTF.

The chain joins TRBV29-1 to TRBJ1-2. The CDR3 consists of 13 residues. Looked up from germline, CDR1 is SQVTM and CDR2 is ANQGSEA. CDR3 sequence reads: CSVVVSGYWGYTF.

The V call is TRBV20-1, the J call TRBJ1-2; TCRdb's D gene call, TRBD1, goes unchecked for lack of DNA. CDR3 length equals 14 residues. Germline V gene sequence: CDR1 DFQATT, CDR2 SNEGSKA (reference sequence). CDR3: CSARTPKDYYGYTF.

The gene calls are TRBV7-9 and TRBJ1-3; TCRdb returns TRBD1, unconfirmable since there is no DNA. Germline CDR1 reads SEHNR; CDR2 reads FQNEAQ (reference sequence). CDR3 size: 15 residues. The CDR3 loop reads CASSASDNSGNTIYF.

V is TRBV28 and J is TRBJ2-1. Germline CDR1 MDHEN, CDR2 SYDVKM. The CDR3 sequence is 12 residues long. The CDR3 sequence: CASSPYNHEQFF.

The chain couples TRBV19 to TRBJ1-1. The CDR3 is 16 amino acids. Per germline, CDR1 LNHDA and CDR2 SQIVND (reference sequence). CDR3 in amino acids: CASNWASGGLNTEAFF.

The chain joins TRBV19 to TRBJ2-6. The germline CDR1 and CDR2 sequences are LNHDA and SQIVND (reference sequence). The CDR3 length is 15 residues. CDR3 region: CASLGFDSGANVLTF.

The V gene is TRBV29-1, the J gene TRBJ2-4; TCRdb reports TRBD2, a call that lacks DNA to check it against. CDR1 SQVTM and CDR2 ANQGSEA come from the germline V gene. This CDR3 contains 14 residues. This CDR3 reads CSVAPVRGGNIQYF.

The chain couples TRBV7-8 to TRBJ2-7. The V gene's germline CDR1 is SGHVS and CDR2 FQNEAQ. The CDR3 sequence is 12 residues long. CDR3 in amino acids: CASSSGTHEQYF. Combining the CDR3 with reference TRBV7-8 and TRBJ2-7 gives the whole variable domain GAGVSQSPRYKVAKRGQDVALRCDPISGHVSLFWYQQALGQGPEFLTYFQNEAQLDKSGLPSDRFFAERPEGSVSTLKIQRTQQEDSAVYLCASSSGTHEQYFGPGTRLTVT.

This chain joins TRBV13 and TRBJ2-5; without DNA, the TCRdb call of TRBD2 cannot be checked. CDR1 is PRHDT, CDR2 FYEKMQ, per germline (reference sequence). This CDR3 comprises 17 residues. The CDR3 loop reads CASSLATSGSEGGTQYF.

The rearrangement joins TRBV28 to TRBJ2-5. The germline V gene encodes CDR1 MDHEN and CDR2 SYDVKM. This CDR3 is 14 amino acids long. CDR3 loop: CASSLAGIGETQYF.

CDR3 region: CASSQVGTSYEQYF. J is TRBJ2-7 and V is TRBV4-2. The CDR3 totals 14 residues. CDR1 and CDR2 from the germline V gene are LGHNA and YNFKEQ.

The V gene is TRBV25-1, the J gene TRBJ2-3. From germline, CDR1 is MGHDK and CDR2 SYGVNS. The length of the CDR3 is 11 residues. The CDR3 region is CASSEADTQYF.

The chain couples TRBV28 to TRBJ2-2; the TRBD1 assignment by TCRdb is unverifiable without DNA. The CDR3 contains 17 residues. CDR1 and CDR2 from the germline V gene are MDHEN and SYDVKM. The CDR3 spells CASSRQRRGRGIGELFF.

This chain joins TRBV7-8 and TRBJ2-7. The germline V gene encodes CDR1 SGHVS and CDR2 FQNEAQ. The CDR3 totals 14 residues. CDR3 sequence: CASSLGELFYEQYF.

The gene calls are TRBV7-7 and TRBJ1-1. Germline V gives CDR1 SSHAT, CDR2 FNYEAQ (reference sequence). This CDR3 has 13 amino acids. The CDR3 loop reads CASSYTPNTEAFF.

The V and J genes are TRBV4-1 and TRBJ1-2; the D call from TCRdb, TRBD1, cannot be confirmed without DNA. The CDR3 length is 15 residues. Looked up from germline, CDR1 is MGHRA and CDR2 is YSYEKL. The CDR3 protein is CASSQEGVLDYGYTF.

The chain employs TRBV4-1 and TRBJ2-7; TCRdb's D call of TRBD1 is untestable without DNA. CDR3 size: 15 residues. Germline-derived CDR1 and CDR2 are MGHRA and YSYEKL. This CDR3 is CASSQVAGGGYEQYF.

The chain employs TRBV7-2 and TRBJ2-5. The CDR3 is made up of 12 amino acids. Germline-derived CDR1 and CDR2 are SGHTA and FQGNSA. This CDR3 reads CASSSGYETQYF.